Given below is one T cell receptor beta chain in context. The CDR3 is 15 amino acids. CDR1 and CDR2 from the germline V gene are LNHNV and YYDKDF (reference sequence). Trimming removed 0 bases from V and 4 bases from J, with 12 bases in between. Using immunoSEQ multiplex PCR, the repertoire was profiled, and TCRdb retains in-frame clones only, with some absent. The sample contains fewer than 400,000 clones, about nine tenths of which appear only once. The data originate from a study of blood T cell repertoires in COVID-19. The specimen was peripheral blood. The TCR was taken from a woman aged 25 to 39 with COVID-19, enrolled during active disease. The chain couples TRBV15 to TRBJ1-1, with a weak D call TRBD1 (5 bases). The CDR3 here is CATSRDFGGFTEAFF. CDR3 DNA: TGTGCCACCAGCAGAGATTTCGGGGGGTTCACTGAAGCTTTCTTT.